The entry below describes one T cell receptor beta chain. PCR involved 60 Vbeta and 13 Jbeta primers. TCRdb's table, derived via immunoSEQ multiplex PCR, lists solely in-frame clones and lacks some. The sample carries approximately 51,000 clones, 81% recorded once. This specimen comes from a study of cytomegalovirus exposure and HLA in healthy donors. The V gene end was trimmed by 3 bases and the J gene end by 3 bases; junction bases not matched to a gene: 7. The CDR3 totals 15 residues. The germline CDR1 and CDR2 sequences are KGHSH and LQKENI. The TCR was taken from a boy aged 10-17 years in good health and CMV-seropositive. This chain links TRBV18 with TRBJ2-5; 7 bases agree with TRBD1. The sample taken for sequencing was PBMCs. The CDR3 nucleotides read TGTGCCAGCTCACCTCTTCCAACAGGGGAAGAGACCCAGTACTTC. This encodes CASSPLPTGEETQYF.